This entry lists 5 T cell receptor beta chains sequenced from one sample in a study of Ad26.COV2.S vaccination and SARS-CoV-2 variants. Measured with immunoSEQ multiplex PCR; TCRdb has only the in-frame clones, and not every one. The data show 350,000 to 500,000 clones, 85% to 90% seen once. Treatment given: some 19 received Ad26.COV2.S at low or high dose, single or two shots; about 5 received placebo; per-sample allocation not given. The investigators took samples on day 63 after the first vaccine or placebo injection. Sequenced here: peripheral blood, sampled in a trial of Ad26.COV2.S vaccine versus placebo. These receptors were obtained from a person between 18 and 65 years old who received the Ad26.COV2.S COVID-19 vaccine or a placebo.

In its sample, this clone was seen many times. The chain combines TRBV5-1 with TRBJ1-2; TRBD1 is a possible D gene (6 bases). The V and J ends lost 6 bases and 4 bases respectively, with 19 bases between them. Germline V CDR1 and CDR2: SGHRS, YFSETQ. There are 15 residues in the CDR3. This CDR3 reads CASNTGAGFPYGYTF. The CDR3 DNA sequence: TGCGCCAGCAACACGGGGGCAGGGTTCCCCTATGGCTACACCTTC.

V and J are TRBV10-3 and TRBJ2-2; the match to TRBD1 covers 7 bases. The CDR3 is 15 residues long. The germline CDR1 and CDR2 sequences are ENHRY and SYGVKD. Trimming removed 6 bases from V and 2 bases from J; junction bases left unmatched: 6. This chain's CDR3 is CAIRDGTVNTGELFF. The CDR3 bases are TGTGCCATCAGGGACGGGACAGTCAACACCGGGGAGCTGTTTTTT.

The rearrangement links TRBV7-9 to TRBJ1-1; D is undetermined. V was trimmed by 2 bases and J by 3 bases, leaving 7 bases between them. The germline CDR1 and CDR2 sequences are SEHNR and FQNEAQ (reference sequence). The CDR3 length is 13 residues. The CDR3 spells CASSLSSYTEAFF. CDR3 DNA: TGTGCCAGCAGCTTATCCAGTTACACTGAAGCTTTCTTT.

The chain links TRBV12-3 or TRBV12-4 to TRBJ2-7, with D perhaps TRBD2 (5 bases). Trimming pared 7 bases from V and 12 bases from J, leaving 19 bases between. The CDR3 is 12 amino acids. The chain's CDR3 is CASNLRGPLWYV. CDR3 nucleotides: TGTGCCAGCAACCTTAGAGGGCCTCTATGGTACGTC.

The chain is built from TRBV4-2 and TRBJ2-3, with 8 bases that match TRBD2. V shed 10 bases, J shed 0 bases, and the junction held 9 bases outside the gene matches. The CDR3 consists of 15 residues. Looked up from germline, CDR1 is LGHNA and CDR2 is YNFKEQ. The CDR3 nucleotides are TGTGCCACAGAACCCGGGGGGGATAGCACAGATACGCAGTATTTT. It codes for CATEPGGDSTDTQYF.